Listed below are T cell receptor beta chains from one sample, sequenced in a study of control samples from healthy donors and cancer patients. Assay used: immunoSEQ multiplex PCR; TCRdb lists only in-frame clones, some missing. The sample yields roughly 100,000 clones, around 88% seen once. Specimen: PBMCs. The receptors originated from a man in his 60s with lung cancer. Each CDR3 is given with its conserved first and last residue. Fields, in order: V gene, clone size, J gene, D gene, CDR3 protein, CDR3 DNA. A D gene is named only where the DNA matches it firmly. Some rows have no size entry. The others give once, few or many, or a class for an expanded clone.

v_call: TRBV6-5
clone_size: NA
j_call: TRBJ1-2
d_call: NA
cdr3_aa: CASSPIPRQVYGYTF
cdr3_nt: TGTGCCAGCAGTCCGATTCCCAGACAGGTCTATGGCTACACCTTC

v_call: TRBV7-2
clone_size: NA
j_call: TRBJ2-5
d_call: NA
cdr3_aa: CASSLLTGGETQYF
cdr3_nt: TGTGCCAGCAGCTTACTTACGGGTGGGGAGACCCAGTACTTC

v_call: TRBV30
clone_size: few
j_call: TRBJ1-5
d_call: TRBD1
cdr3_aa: CAWGQGGSNQPQHF
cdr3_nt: TGTGCCTGGGGACAGGGGGGAAGCAATCAGCCCCAGCATTTT

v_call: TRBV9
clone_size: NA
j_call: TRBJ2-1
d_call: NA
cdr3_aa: CASSVELRSGDEQFF
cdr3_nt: TGTGCCAGCAGCGTAGAGCTGAGGAGTGGCGATGAGCAGTTCTTC

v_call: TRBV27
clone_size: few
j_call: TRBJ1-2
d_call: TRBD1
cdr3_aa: CASRPLDRAYGYTF
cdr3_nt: TGTGCCAGCAGACCCCTGGACAGGGCCTATGGCTACACCTTC

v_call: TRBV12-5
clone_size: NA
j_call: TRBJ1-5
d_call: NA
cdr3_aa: CASGLAAGDSNQPQHF
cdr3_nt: TGTGCTAGTGGTTTGGCCGCAGGGGATAGCAATCAGCCCCAGCATTTT

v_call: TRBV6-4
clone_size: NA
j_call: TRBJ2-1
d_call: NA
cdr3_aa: CASSDIEGSKFF
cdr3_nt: TGTGCCAGCAGTGATATTGAAGGGAGCAAGTTCTTC

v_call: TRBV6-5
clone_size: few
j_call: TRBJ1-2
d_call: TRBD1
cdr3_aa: CASTSQTGGYGYTF
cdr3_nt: TGTGCCAGCACTAGTCAAACAGGGGGCTATGGCTACACCTTC

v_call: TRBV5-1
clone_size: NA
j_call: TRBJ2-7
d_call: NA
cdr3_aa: CASSFSGPPYEQYF
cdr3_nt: TGCGCCAGCAGCTTTTCCGGGCCCCCCTACGAGCAGTACTTC

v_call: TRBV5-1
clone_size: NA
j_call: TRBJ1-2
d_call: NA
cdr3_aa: CASSLYGVQNELGRSYGYTF
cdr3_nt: TGCGCCAGCAGCTTGTATGGGGTCCAGAACGAGTTGGGACGAAGCTATGGCTACACCTTC

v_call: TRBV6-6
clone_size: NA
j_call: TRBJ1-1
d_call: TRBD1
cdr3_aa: CASSYGIDRGGTEAFF
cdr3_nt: TGTGCCAGCAGTTATGGCATCGACAGGGGCGGAACTGAAGCTTTCTTT

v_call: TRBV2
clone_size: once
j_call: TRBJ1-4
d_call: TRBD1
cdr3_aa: CASSQDRGTNEKLFF
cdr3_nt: TGTGCCAGCAGTCAGGACAGGGGGACTAATGAAAAACTGTTTTTT

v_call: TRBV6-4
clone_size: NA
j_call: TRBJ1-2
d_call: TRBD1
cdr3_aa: CASSSGQGRGYTF
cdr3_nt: TGTGCCAGCAGTTCCGGACAGGGTAGGGGCTACACCTTC

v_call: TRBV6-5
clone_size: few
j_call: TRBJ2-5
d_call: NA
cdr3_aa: CASSYSALQETQYF
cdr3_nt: TGTGCCAGCAGTTACTCGGCACTACAAGAGACCCAGTACTTC

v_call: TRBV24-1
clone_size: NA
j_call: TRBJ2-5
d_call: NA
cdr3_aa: CATSDPREAQETQYF
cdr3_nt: TGTGCCACCAGTGACCCCAGGGAGGCACAAGAGACCCAGTACTTC

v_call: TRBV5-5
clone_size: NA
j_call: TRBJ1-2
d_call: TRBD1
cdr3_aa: CASSLTGQRSYTF
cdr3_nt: TGTGCCAGCAGCTTGACGGGACAGCGATCTTACACCTTC

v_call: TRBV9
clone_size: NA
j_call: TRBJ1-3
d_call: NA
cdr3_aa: CASSVGTTGNTIYF
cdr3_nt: TGTGCCAGCAGCGTCGGGACAACTGGAAACACCATATATTTT

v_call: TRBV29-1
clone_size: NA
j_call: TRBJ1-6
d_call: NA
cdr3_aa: CSALVGPLHF
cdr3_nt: TGCAGCGCCTTGGTTGGGCCCCTCCACTTT

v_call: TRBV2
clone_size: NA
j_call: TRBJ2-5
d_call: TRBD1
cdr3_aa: CASSEEGDSGTQYF
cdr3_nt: TGTGCCAGCAGTGAAGAAGGGGACAGTGGGACCCAGTACTTC

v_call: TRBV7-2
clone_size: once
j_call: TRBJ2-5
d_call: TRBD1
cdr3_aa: CASSQRTGRNQETQYF
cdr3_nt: TGTGCCAGCAGCCAACGGACAGGGCGGAATCAAGAGACCCAGTACTTC

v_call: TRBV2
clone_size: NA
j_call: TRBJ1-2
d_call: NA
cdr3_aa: CASSEAWGTVGGYTF
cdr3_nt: TGTGCCAGCAGTGAAGCGTGGGGCACCGTCGGTGGCTACACCTTC

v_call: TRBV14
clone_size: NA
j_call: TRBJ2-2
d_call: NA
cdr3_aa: CASNALSGELFF
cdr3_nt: TGTGCCAGCAATGCCTTGTCGGGGGAGCTGTTTTTT

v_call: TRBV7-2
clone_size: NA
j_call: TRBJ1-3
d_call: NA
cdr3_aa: CASSARRGPGNTIYF
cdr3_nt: TGTGCCAGCAGCGCCCGCCGAGGCCCCGGAAACACCATATATTTT

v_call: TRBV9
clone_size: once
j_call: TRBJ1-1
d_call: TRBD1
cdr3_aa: CASSLGQEGLAFF
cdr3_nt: TGTGCCAGCAGCCTAGGACAGGAAGGGTTAGCTTTCTTT

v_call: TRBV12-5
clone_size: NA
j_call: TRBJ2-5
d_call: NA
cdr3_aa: CASGLKEGTQYF
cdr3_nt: TGTGCTAGTGGTTTGAAGGAAGGGACCCAGTACTTC

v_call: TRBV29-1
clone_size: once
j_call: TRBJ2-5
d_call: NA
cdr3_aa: CSGSTSRGGETQYF
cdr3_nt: TGCAGCGGTTCAACCTCCCGGGGCGGAGAGACCCAGTACTTC

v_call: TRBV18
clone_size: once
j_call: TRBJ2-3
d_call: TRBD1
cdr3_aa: CASSPYSTGDTDTQYF
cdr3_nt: TGTGCCAGCTCACCTTATTCGACAGGGGACACAGATACGCAGTATTTT

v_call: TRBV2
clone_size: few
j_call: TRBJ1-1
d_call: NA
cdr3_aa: CASRYTGTGEAFF
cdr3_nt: TGTGCCAGCAGGTACACAGGGACGGGTGAAGCTTTCTTT

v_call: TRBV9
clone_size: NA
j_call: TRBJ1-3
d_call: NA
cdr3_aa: CASSVAPQEYSGNTIYF
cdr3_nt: TGTGCCAGCAGCGTAGCTCCTCAGGAGTACTCTGGAAACACCATATATTTT

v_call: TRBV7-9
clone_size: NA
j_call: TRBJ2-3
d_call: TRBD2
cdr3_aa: CASSSRLAGGPDTQYF
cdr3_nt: TGTGCCAGCAGCTCCAGACTAGCGGGGGGCCCAGATACGCAGTATTTT

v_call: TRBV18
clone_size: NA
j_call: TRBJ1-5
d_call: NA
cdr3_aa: CASSPAPGSNQPQHF
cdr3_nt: TGTGCCAGCTCACCAGCCCCGGGGAGCAATCAGCCCCAGCATTTT

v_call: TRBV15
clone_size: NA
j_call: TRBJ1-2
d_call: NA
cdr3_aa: CATSSSRGVHYGYTF
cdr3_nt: TGTGCCACCAGCAGCTCGAGGGGGGTCCACTATGGCTACACCTTC

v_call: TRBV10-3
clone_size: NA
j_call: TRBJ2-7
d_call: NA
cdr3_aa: CAISESGQRGQYF
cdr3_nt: TGTGCCATCAGTGAGTCGGGACAACGAGGGCAGTACTTC

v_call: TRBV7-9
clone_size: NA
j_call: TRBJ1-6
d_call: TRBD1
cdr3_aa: CASSTGERGYSPLHF
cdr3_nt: TGTGCCAGCAGTACAGGGGAAAGAGGCTATTCACCCCTCCACTTT

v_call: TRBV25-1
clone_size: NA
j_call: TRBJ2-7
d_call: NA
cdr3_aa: CASSESAAGRLYEQYF
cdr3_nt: TGTGCCAGCAGTGAATCGGCAGCAGGGCGACTCTACGAGCAGTACTTC

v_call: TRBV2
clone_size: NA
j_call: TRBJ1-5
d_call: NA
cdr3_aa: CASSEASGNQPQHF
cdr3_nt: TGTGCCAGCAGTGAAGCTTCAGGAAATCAGCCCCAGCATTTT

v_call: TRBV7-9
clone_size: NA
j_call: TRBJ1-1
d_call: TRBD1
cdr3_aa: CASSGQGALNTEAFF
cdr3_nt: TGTGCCAGCAGCGGACAGGGGGCTTTGAACACTGAAGCTTTCTTT

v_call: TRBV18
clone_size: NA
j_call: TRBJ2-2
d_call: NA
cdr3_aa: CASSKTKQQANTGELFF
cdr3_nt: TGTGCCAGCTCAAAGACAAAACAACAGGCGAACACCGGGGAGCTGTTTTTT

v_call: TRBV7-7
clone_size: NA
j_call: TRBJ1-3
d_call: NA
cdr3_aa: CASSPQGRPGNTIYF
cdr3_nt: TGTGCCAGCAGCCCCCAGGGGCGACCTGGAAACACCATATATTTT

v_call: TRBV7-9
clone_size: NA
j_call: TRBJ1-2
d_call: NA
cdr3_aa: CASSRGTGAQNYGYTF
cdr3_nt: TGTGCCAGCAGCCGAGGAACAGGCGCTCAGAACTATGGCTACACCTTC

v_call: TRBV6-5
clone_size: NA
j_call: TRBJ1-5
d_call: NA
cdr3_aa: CASSRTRDSNQPQHF
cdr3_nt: TGTGCCAGCAGTAGAACCCGGGATAGCAATCAGCCCCAGCATTTT

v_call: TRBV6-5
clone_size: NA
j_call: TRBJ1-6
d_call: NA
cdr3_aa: CASRGGVHNSPLHF
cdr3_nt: TGTGCCAGCAGGGGCGGGGTGCATAATTCACCCCTCCACTTT

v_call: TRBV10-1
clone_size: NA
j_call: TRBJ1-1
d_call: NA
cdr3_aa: CASSEGGRTEAFF
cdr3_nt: TGCGCCAGCAGTGAAGGGGGGCGAACTGAAGCTTTCTTT

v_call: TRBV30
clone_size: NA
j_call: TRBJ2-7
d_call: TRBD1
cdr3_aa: CAWSPTGTVSYEQYF
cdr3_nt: TGTGCCTGGAGTCCCACCGGGACAGTCTCCTACGAGCAGTACTTC

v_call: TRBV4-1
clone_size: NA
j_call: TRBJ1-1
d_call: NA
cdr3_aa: CASSHSGEAEAFF
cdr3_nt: TGCGCCAGCAGCCATTCAGGGGAAGCTGAAGCTTTCTTT

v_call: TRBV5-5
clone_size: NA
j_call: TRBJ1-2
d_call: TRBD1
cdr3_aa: CASSIRQGNTYGYTF
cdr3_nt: TGTGCCAGCAGCATTCGACAGGGAAATACCTATGGCTACACCTTC

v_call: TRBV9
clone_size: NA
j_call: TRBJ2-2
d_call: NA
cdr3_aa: CASSVYRVNTGELFF
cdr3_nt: TGTGCCAGCAGCGTATACAGGGTAAACACCGGGGAGCTGTTTTTT

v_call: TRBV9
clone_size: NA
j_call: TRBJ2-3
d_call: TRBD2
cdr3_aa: CASSVAGLENVAQYF
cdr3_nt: TGTGCCAGCAGCGTTGCGGGACTAGAAAACGTGGCGCAGTATTTT

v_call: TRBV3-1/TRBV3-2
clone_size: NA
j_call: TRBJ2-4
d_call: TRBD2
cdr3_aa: CASSQDLGPGGTIQYF
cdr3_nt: TGTGCCAGCAGCCAAGATCTCGGGCCGGGGGGAACCATTCAGTACTTC

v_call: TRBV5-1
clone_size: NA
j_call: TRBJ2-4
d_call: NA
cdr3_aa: CASSLGGTSLPYYKNIQYF
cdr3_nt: TGCGCCAGCAGCTTGGGGGGTACTAGTTTACCCTACTACAAAAACATTCAGTACTTC

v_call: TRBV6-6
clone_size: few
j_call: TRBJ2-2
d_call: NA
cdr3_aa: CASSYSLAGNTGELFF
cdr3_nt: TGTGCCAGCAGTTACTCGTTGGCGGGGAACACCGGGGAGCTGTTTTTT

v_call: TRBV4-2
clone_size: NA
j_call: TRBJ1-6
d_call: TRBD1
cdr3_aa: CASSQDQGVNSPLHF
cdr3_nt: TGTGCCAGCAGCCAAGATCAGGGGGTTAATTCACCCCTCCACTTT